This T cell receptor beta chain was sequenced during a study of T-cell reconstitution after alpha-beta-depleted transplantation in children. Study conclusions and caveats: Expanded clones from the graft, numbering several hundred, reportedly supplied alpha-beta T cells about two months after transplant. Some patients' high day-60 TCRbeta diversity was traced to surviving recipient T cells and thymic progenitors. By one year post-transplant, T-cell counts and diversity largely arose from T cells that were newly produced.

This CDR3 is built from 16 residues. V gave up 0 bases and J gave up 3 bases, with 13 bases separating them. Germline CDR1 and CDR2: LGHDT and YNNKEL (reference sequence). As concerns this clonotype: Its cognate antigen is unknown.

Unique molecular identifiers were incorporated during preparation of the TCRbeta library. TCRdb used MiXCR to reprocess the PCR reads, holding one entry per CDR3 protein. The data show roughly 790,000 distinct CDR3 sequences, approximately 15% seen once. This receptor was taken from a male patient between 5 and 17 years old who had a stem cell transplant for acute lymphoblastic leukemia, so the T cells may come from the graft donor. Here the sequenced sample was PBMCs, mostly from graft donor cells, taken 360 days after TCRalphabeta/CD19-depleted stem cell transplant. The rearrangement links TRBV3-1 to TRBJ2-3; the D gene could be TRBD1 or TRBD2 (5 bases each). In DNA, the CDR3 is TGTGCCAGCAGCCAAGATCCAGGTTGGGGGACAGATACGCAGTATTTT. It is translated as CASSQDPGWGTDTQYF.